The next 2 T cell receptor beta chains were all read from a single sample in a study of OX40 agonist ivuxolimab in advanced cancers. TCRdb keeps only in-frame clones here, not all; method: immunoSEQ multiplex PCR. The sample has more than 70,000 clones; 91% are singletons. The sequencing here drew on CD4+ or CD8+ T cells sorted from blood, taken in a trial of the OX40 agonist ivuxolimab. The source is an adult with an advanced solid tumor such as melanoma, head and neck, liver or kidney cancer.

The CDR3 nucleotides read TGCGCCAGCAGCTTGGGGGACAGGGGCACCTATGGCTACACCTTC. Translation gives CASSLGDRGTYGYTF. The chain couples TRBV5-1 to TRBJ1-2, with TRBD1 identical over 10 bases. Germline CDR1 is SGHRS and CDR2 is YFSETQ. V dropped 0 bases and J dropped 4; count of bases not matched to a gene: 3. The CDR3 runs to 15 residues.

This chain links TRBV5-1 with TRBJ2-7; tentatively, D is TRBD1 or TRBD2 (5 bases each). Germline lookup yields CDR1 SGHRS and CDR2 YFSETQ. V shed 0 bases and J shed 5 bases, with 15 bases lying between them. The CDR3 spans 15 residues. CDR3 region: CASSLGQGNSDEQYF. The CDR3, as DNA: TGCGCCAGCAGCTTGGGGCAGGGTAATAGCGACGAGCAGTACTTC. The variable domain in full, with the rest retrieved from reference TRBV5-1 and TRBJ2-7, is KAGVTQTPRYLIKTRGQQVTLSCSPISGHRSVSWYQQTPGQGLQFLFEYFSETQRNKGNFPGRFSGRQFSNSRSEMNVSTLELGDSALYLCASSLGQGNSDEQYFGPGTRLTVT.